By share, the clone carrying this TCR beta chain ranks as large. The CDR3 sequence is 12 residues long. V lost 4 bases to trimming and J lost 3 bases, with 7 bases between them. Germline loops: CDR1 SGHAT, CDR2 FQNNGV. These data come from a study of tumor-infiltrating lymphocytes in primary liver carcinoma. cDNA specific to TCR beta was made from approximately 0.55 ug of total RNA, with a constant-region primer employed for priming. Three nested multiplex PCR rounds, a slightly modified ARM-PCR method, built the TCR beta libraries. Researchers ran the first two PCR rounds for ten to eleven cycles each with TRBV1-TRBV30 forward primers and a C-beta reverse primer. TCRdb used MiXCR to reprocess the multiplex PCR reads, holding one entry per CDR3 protein. This repertoire shows tens of thousands of distinct CDR3 sequences, 60% to 80% found once; its top ten account for less than 35%. Unsorted bulk tissue, about 17-34 mg of it, served as the source for co-extraction of RNA and DNA. Patients had primary liver carcinoma treated by surgical resection. All tumor samples contained more than 80% viable tumor cells.

The chain has TRBV11-2 and TRBJ2-7; D ambiguous. The sample taken for sequencing was liver tumor tissue from sampling region 5. As to subset: tumor region T5, tumor centre. The receptor was derived from a woman aged 25 to 39 with primary liver carcinoma and hepatitis B virus infection. The CDR3 DNA is TGTGCCAGCAGCTCCTACGACTACGAGCAGTACTTC. Protein product: CASSSYDYEQYF.